A selection of T cell receptor beta chains follows, all from one sample in a study of cytomegalovirus exposure and HLA in healthy donors. Generated by immunoSEQ multiplex PCR, the TCRdb table keeps only in-frame clones and is missing some. The data contain about 150,000 clones, over 70% of them singletons. The sample was PBMCs. These receptors were taken from a man aged 50 to 59 in good health and CMV-seropositive. Both conserved end residues are part of each CDR3. Clone size is not always given. Where it is, it says once, few, many or a class for expanded clones.

- TRBJ2-7 TRBV28 CASSPGGATSVYEQYF
- TRBJ1-5 TRBV5-5 CASSSRQGQSPQHF
once TRBJ2-7 TRBV7-8 CASSLRQGPGEQYF
- TRBJ2-5 TRBV11-1 CASSLLRQETQYF
- TRBJ2-6 TRBV15 CATSSRGSGANVLTF
- TRBJ1-4 TRBV6-5 CASSPQVNEKLFF
- TRBJ2-1 TRBV5-4 CASSWKGLAVYNEQFF
- TRBJ1-2 TRBV28 CASSLAVPNYGYTF
once TRBJ1-2 TRBV19 CASSKGTANYGYTF
few TRBJ2-7 TRBV2 CASTSGQGPEQYF
- TRBJ1-1 TRBV5-1 CASSLDRELMNTEAFF
- TRBJ2-3 TRBV9 CASNPAGTTSSTDTQYF
- TRBJ1-2 TRBV18 CASSSDRGVQYSYGYTF
- TRBJ2-7 TRBV7-6 CASSSLDSSYEQYF
- TRBJ1-4 TRBV21-1 CASSSGGLGQKLFF
- TRBJ1-2 TRBV4-1 CASSQREDNYGYTF
- TRBJ2-3 TRBV5-1 CASSFQRERGDTQYF
- TRBJ2-3 TRBV10-1 CASSEFRGDRFRPDTQYF
- TRBJ2-2 TRBV9 CASSVAGEYTGELFF
- TRBJ1-1 TRBV6-4 CASSDSHRGTEAFF
- TRBJ2-6 TRBV7-8 CASSLHAGRAIAGANVLTF
once TRBJ2-2 TRBV7-2 CASSPTFRANTGELFF
- TRBJ2-5 TRBV9 CASSGQGLQETQYF
- TRBJ1-2 TRBV5-5 CASSLETGNYGYTF
- TRBJ2-2 TRBV27 CASSPRTSGLNTGELFF
- TRBJ1-1 TRBV4-1 CASSHLQGNTEAFF
- TRBJ2-3 TRBV28 CASSLGGAIRDTQYF
- TRBJ1-2 TRBV6-1 CASHTRDRGHYGYTF
once TRBJ2-1 TRBV4-3 CASSQVDRNLYNEQFF
- TRBJ2-1 TRBV5-1 CASSLGQGNTYNEQFF
once TRBJ2-7 TRBV9 CASSTEGGREQYF
- TRBJ2-1 TRBV11-2 CASSLTWGQPNEQFF
- TRBJ2-3 TRBV30 CAWSVQRGGDYF
- TRBJ2-7 TRBV6-1 CASSEPAGGLYEQYF
- TRBJ2-5 TRBV5-1 CASSFSVGTAQETQYF
once TRBJ2-1 TRBV7-8 CASSLEGGVGEQFF
- TRBJ1-2 TRBV4-3 CASSQAYEGGASGGYTF
- TRBJ2-7 TRBV9 CASSGSGAGQYF
- TRBJ2-1 TRBV6-5 CASSTLAGGYNEQFF
- TRBJ2-1 TRBV10-1 CGRLAGIYNEQFF
- TRBJ2-3 TRBV28 CASSPAGLRNTQYF
- TRBJ2-3 TRBV7-3 CASGGASTDTQYF